A selection of T cell receptor beta chains follows, all from one sample in a study of beta chain features in type 1 diabetes. Only in-frame clones appear in the TCRdb table, and some are missing; sequencing was by immunoSEQ multiplex PCR. The data show some 360,000 clones, with over 9% seen just once and approximately 0.55% held by the top ten. Source material: central memory CD4+ T cells from blood. The receptors stem from a young man with type 1 diabetes. The CDR3 runs from the conserved cysteine through the conserved F or W. A D gene is named only where the DNA matches it firmly.

>TRBV6-5|TRBJ2-7|.
CASSYAGQTFYEQYF
>TRBV5-4|TRBJ2-5|TRBD1
CASSPGDRTKETQYF
>TRBV27|TRBJ1-2|TRBD1
CASSLRQGHGYTF
>TRBV6-5|TRBJ2-7|.
CASSLDGYEQYF
>TRBV5-6|TRBJ2-2|TRBD1
CASSLAAGVGQGAGGELFF
>TRBV6-6|TRBJ2-7|TRBD2
CASSGGRTHYEQYF
>TRBV4-1|TRBJ2-6|TRBD1
CASSQDSRGRSGANVLTF
>TRBV11-2|TRBJ2-2|.
CASSSRDSAANTGELFF
>TRBV27|TRBJ1-5|.
CASSSQGDRNQPQHF
>TRBV7-2|TRBJ2-2|TRBD2
CASSFSFGTSGNTGELFF
>TRBV18|TRBJ1-1|TRBD1
CASSPGQGRTEAFF
>TRBV7-9|TRBJ1-4|TRBD1
CASSSFGDRDEKLFF
>TRBV7-8|TRBJ2-5|TRBD2
CASSLELAGYLRPQQETQYF
>TRBV18|TRBJ1-1|.
CASSPDGEGEAFF
>TRBV19|TRBJ2-1|.
CASGNFRDNEQFF
>TRBV6-6|TRBJ1-1|.
CASSYRRENTEAFF
>TRBV11-3|TRBJ2-1|TRBD2
CASSLGTSPEQFF
>TRBV28|TRBJ2-7|.
CASSSGQRYEQYF
>TRBV28|TRBJ1-2|TRBD1
CASSLGFNRGTSYTF
>TRBV14|TRBJ2-4|TRBD1
CASSPLDRVAKNIQYF
>TRBV28|TRBJ1-2|.
CASSLTGPNYGYTF
>TRBV23-1|TRBJ1-2|TRBD1
CASSHLDRGDYGYTF
>TRBV29-1|TRBJ2-7|.
CSVITGAISYEQYF
>TRBV28|TRBJ1-5|.
CASSTRRQLGNQPQHF
>TRBV18|TRBJ1-5|.
CASSPSSGNQPQHF
>TRBV6-1|TRBJ2-3|.
CASSTQGGYTDTQYF
>TRBV6-1|TRBJ1-1|.
CASREGNTEAFF
>TRBV28|TRBJ2-2|TRBD1
CAPRGRTGELFF
>TRBV7-2|TRBJ1-3|TRBD1
CASSPWDSIWSALGNTIYF
>TRBV11-2|TRBJ2-5|.
CASSFGLEETQYF
>TRBV4-3|TRBJ2-3|TRBD2
CASSQDRGGLARSDTQYF
>TRBV7-8|TRBJ2-7|.
CASSYDSSSEQYF
>TRBV27|TRBJ2-7|TRBD1
CASRQQGVGSYEQYF
>TRBV27|TRBJ2-7|.
CASSLRQPYEQYF
>TRBV9|TRBJ1-4|.
CASSVDGTLTTNEKLFF
>TRBV7-9|TRBJ1-1|.
CASRTNPQGARGMNTEAFF
>TRBV5-1|TRBJ2-3|.
CASSLARDSTTDTQYF
>TRBV19|TRBJ2-5|.
CASSISRRETQYF
>TRBV27|TRBJ1-5|.
CASSENNGGPQHF
>TRBV6-1|TRBJ1-5|TRBD1
CASSEQGARQPQHF
>TRBV18|TRBJ2-4|.
CASSPSRSLGNIQYF
>TRBV7-2|TRBJ2-1|TRBD2
CASSQGRGTSGHNEQFF
>TRBV5-1|TRBJ1-4|.
CASSYGSNEKLFF
>TRBV29-1|TRBJ2-1|TRBD2
CSVEPAGGFWEQFF
>TRBV25-1|TRBJ2-2|.
CASSATGTGELFF